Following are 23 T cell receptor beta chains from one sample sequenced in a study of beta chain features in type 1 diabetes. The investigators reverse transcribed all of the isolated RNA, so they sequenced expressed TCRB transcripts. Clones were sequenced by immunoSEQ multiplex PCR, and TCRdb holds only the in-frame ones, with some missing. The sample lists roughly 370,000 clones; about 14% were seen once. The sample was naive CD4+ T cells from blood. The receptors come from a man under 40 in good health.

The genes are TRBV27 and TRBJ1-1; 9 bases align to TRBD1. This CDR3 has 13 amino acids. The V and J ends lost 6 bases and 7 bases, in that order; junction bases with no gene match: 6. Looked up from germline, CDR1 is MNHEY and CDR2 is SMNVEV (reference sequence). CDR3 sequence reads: CASSRTGEFEAFF. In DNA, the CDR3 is TGTGCCAGCAGCAGGACAGGGGAATTTGAAGCTTTCTTT.

CDR3 region: CASSLRQGVQETQYF. The CDR3 DNA is TGTGCCAGCAGCCTACGACAGGGGGTCCAAGAGACCCAGTACTTC. The chain couples TRBV14 to TRBJ2-5, with TRBD1 matching 9 bases. V was pared by 4 bases and J by 1 base, with 4 bases of the junction left unmatched. This CDR3 comprises 15 residues. CDR1 and CDR2 from the germline V gene are SGHDN and FVKESK.

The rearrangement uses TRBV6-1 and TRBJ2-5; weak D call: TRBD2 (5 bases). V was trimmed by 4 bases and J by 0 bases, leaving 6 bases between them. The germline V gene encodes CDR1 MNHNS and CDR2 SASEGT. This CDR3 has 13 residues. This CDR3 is CASSGGNQETQYF. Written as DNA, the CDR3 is TGTGCCAGCAGTGGAGGGAACCAAGAGACCCAGTACTTC.

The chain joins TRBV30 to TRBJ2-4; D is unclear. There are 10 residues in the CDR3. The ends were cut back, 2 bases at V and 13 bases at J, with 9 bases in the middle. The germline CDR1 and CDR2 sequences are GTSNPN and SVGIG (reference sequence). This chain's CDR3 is CAWSPPTQYF. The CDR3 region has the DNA TGTGCCTGGAGTCCCCCGACGCAGTACTTC.

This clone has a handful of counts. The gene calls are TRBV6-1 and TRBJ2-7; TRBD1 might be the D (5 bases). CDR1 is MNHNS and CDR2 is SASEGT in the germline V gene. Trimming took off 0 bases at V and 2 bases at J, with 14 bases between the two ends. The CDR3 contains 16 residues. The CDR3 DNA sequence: TGTGCCAGCAGTGAAGCCGGACACAAGGGAACCTACGAGCAGTACTTC. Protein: CASSEAGHKGTYEQYF.

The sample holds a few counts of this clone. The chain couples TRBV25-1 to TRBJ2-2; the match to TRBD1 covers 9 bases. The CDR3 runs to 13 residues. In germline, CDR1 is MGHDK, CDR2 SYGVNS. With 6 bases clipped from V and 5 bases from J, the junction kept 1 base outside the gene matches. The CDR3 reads CASRGTGTGELFF. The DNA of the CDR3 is TGTGCCAGCAGGGGGACAGGGACCGGGGAGCTGTTTTTT.

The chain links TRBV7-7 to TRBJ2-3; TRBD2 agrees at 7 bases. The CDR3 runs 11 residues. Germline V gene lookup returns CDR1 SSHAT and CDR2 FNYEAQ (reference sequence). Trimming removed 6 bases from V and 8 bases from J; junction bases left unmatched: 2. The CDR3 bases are TGTGCCAGCAGTTCGGGGGGTACGCAGTATTTT. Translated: CASSSGGTQYF.

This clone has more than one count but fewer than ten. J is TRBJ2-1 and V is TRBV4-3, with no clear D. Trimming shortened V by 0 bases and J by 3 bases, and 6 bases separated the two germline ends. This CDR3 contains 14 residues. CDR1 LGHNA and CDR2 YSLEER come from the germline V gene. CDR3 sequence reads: CASSQDRDYNEQFF. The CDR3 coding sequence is TGCGCCAGCAGCCAAGATAGGGACTACAATGAGCAGTTCTTC.

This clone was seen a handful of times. The CDR3 sequence: CASSVAGGGTYNSPLHF. The CDR3 DNA follows: TGTGCCAGCAGCGTAGCGGGGGGCGGCACCTATAATTCACCCCTCCACTTT. The rearrangement joins TRBV9 to TRBJ1-6; possibly TRBD1 for D (6 bases). CDR1 is SGDLS, CDR2 YYNGEE, per germline. Trimming removed 0 bases at V and 2 bases at J, with 12 bases between. CDR3 size: 17 residues. The whole variable domain, filled in from reference TRBV9 and TRBJ1-6, reads DSGVTQTPKHLITATGQRVTLRCSPRSGDLSVYWYQQSLDQGLQFLIQYYNGEERAKGNILERFSAQQFPDLHSELNLSSLELGDSALYFCASSVAGGGTYNSPLHFGNGTRLTVT.

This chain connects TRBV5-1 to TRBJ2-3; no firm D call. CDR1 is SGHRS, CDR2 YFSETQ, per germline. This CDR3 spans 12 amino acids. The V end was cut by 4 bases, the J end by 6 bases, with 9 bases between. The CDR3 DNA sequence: TGCGCCAGCAGCCCCGTTCTCGATACGCAGTATTTT. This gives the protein CASSPVLDTQYF.

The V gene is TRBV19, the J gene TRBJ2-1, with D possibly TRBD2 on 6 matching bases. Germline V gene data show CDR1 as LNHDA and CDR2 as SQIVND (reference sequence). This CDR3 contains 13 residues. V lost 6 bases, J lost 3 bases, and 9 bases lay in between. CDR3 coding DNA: TGTGCCAGTAGGGAGGGGTTCTACAATGAGCAGTTCTTC. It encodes CASREGFYNEQFF.

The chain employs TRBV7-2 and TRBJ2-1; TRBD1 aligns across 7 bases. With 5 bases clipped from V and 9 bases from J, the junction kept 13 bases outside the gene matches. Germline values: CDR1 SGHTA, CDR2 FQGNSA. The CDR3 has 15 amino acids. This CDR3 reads CASSQQTGLSSEQFF. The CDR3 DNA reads TGTGCCAGCAGCCAACAGACAGGGCTGTCTTCTGAGCAGTTCTTC.

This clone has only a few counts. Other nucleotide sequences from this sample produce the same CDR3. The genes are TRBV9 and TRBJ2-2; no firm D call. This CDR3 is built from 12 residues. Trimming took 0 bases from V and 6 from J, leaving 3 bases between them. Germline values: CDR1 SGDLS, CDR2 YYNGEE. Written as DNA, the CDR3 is TGTGCCAGCAGCGTAGGTTCCGGGGAGCTGTTTTTT. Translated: CASSVGSGELFF.

This CDR3 reads CASSIYSGANVLTF. CDR3 sequence (DNA): TGTGCCAGTAGCATCTATTCTGGGGCCAACGTCCTGACTTTC. The V and J genes are TRBV19 and TRBJ2-6; no definite D call. Trimming took 6 bases from V and 1 from J, leaving 7 bases between them. CDR1 LNHDA and CDR2 SQIVND come from the germline V gene (reference sequence). This CDR3 is 14 amino acids long.

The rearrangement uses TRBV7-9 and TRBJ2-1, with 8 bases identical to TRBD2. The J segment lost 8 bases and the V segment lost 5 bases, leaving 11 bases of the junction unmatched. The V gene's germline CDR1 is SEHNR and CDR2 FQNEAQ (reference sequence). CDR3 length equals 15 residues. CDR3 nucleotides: TGTGCCAGCAGCCCTCGGGCGGGGGGCCTAGATGAGCAGTTCTTC. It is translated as CASSPRAGGLDEQFF.

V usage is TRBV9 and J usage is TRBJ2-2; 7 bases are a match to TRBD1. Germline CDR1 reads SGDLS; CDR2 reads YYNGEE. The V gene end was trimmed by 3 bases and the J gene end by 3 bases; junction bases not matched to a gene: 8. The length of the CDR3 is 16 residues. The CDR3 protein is CASSASGTVHTGELFF. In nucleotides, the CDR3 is TGTGCCAGCAGCGCCTCCGGGACAGTGCACACCGGGGAGCTGTTTTTT.

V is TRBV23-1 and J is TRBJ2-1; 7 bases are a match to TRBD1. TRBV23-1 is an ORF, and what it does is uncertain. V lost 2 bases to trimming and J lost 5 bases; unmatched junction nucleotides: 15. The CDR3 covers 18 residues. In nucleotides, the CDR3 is TGCGCCAGCAGTCAACGGGAAAGACGGGACAGTTGCGACAATGAGCAGTTCTTC. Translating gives CASSQRERRDSCDNEQFF.

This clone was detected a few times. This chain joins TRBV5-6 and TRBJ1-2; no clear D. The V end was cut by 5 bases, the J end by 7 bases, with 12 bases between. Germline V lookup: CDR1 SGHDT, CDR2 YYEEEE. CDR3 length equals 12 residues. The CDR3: CASRRRVRGYTF. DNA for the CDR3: TGTGCCAGCAGACGGAGGGTACGTGGCTACACCTTC.

The CDR3 spells CASSSRQGSTDTQYF. The DNA of the CDR3 is TGTGCCAGCAGTTCCAGACAGGGAAGCACAGATACGCAGTATTTT. V and J are TRBV2 and TRBJ2-3; 7 bases map to TRBD1. With 5 bases clipped from V and 0 bases from J, the junction kept 5 bases outside the gene matches. This CDR3 is built from 15 residues. Germline CDR1 is SNHLY and CDR2 is FYNNEI.

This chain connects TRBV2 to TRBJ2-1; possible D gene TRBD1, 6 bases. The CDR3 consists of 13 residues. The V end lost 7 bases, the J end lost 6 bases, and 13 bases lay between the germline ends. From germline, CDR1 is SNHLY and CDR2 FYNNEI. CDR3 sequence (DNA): TGTGCCAGCATACCAACAGGGCTCAATGAGCAGTTCTTC. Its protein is CASIPTGLNEQFF. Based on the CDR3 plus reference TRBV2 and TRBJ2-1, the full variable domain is EPEVTQTPSHQVTQMGQEVILRCVPISNHLYFYWYRQILGQKVEFLVSFYNNEISEKSEIFDDQFSVERPDGSNFTLKIRSTKLEDSAMYFCASIPTGLNEQFFGPGTRLTVL.

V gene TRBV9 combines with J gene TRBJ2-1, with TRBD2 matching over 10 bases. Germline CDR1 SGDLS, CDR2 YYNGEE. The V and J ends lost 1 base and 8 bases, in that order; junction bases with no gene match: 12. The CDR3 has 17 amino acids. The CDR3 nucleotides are TGTGCCAGCAGCGTATCTAGCGGGGGCCCTCGTTTGGATGAGCAGTTCTTC. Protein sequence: CASSVSSGGPRLDEQFF. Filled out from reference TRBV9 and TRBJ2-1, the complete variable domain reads DSGVTQTPKHLITATGQRVTLRCSPRSGDLSVYWYQQSLDQGLQFLIQYYNGEERAKGNILERFSAQQFPDLHSELNLSSLELGDSALYFCASSVSSGGPRLDEQFFGPGTRLTVL.

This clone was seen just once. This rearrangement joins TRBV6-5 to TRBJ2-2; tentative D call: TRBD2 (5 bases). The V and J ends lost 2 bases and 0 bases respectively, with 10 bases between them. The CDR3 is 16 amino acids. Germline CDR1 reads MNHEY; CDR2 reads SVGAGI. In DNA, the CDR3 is TGTGCCAGCAGTTACAGTGCGGGCCCGAACACCGGGGAGCTGTTTTTT. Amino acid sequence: CASSYSAGPNTGELFF.

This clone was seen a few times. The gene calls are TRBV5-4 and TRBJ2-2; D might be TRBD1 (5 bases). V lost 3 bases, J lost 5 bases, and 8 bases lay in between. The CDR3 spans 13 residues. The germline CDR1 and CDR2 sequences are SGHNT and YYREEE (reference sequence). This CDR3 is CASSWGRTGELFF. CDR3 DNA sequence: TGTGCCAGCAGCTGGGGCCGAACCGGGGAGCTGTTTTTT.